The following is a TCR beta chain sequence with its context. V shed 5 bases and J shed 2 bases, with 9 bases lying between them. The CDR3 has 13 residues. The V gene's germline CDR1 is SGHNT and CDR2 YENEEA. This record comes from a study of CD8 T cells in Susac syndrome. Negative isolation yielded the CD8+ and CD4+ T cells, while FACS enriched the TEMRA cells. Random-hexamer reverse transcription was applied to roughly 0.5 to 1 ug RNA. Amplification of TCR beta CDR3 used immunoSEQ multiplex PCR across 54 Vbeta and 13 Jbeta. TCRdb processed the immunoSEQ multiplex PCR reads anew with MiXCR; each CDR3 protein has one entry. The table has some 110,000 distinct CDR3 sequences, around 94% seen once.

The sample comprised CD4+ T cells from PBMCs. J is TRBJ1-1 and V is TRBV11-3; unclear D gene. The receptor was derived from a human donor with multiple sclerosis. The CDR3 DNA reads as TGTGCCAGCAGCCAACGATTCAACACTGAAGCTTTCTTT. Protein: CASSQRFNTEAFF.